The 3 T cell receptor beta chains listed next were all sequenced from one sample in a study of blood T cell repertoires in COVID-19. Only in-frame clones appear in the TCRdb table, and some are missing; sequencing was by immunoSEQ multiplex PCR. The repertoire consists of approximately 280,000 clones, with 89% occurring once and the leading ten covering approximately 2.2%. Material for sequencing was peripheral blood. These receptors were taken from a man over 45 with acute or convalescent COVID-19.

V is TRBV6-4 and J is TRBJ2-1; 9 nucleotides agree with TRBD2. The CDR3 sequence is 16 residues long. CDR1 is MRHNA, CDR2 SNTAGT, per germline. V dropped 0 bases and J dropped 10; count of bases not matched to a gene: 10. The CDR3 coding sequence is TGTGCCAGCAGTGACTCGAAGACTAGCGGTTGGGGGGAGCAGTTCTTC. It codes for CASSDSKTSGWGEQFF.

The rearrangement links TRBV19 to TRBJ2-1, with 8 positions matching TRBD1. This CDR3 has 14 amino acids. Germline CDR1 and CDR2: LNHDA and SQIVND (reference sequence). Trimming took 3 bases from V and 3 from J; bases not matched to a gene: 1. DNA for the CDR3: TGTGCCAGTAGTATCGACAGGGGCTACAATGAGCAGTTCTTC. Protein: CASSIDRGYNEQFF.

The rearrangement links TRBV4-1 to TRBJ1-2; the D is unclear. The ends were cut back, 0 bases at V and 6 bases at J, with 11 bases in the middle. The CDR3 has 14 residues. Looked up from germline, CDR1 is MGHRA and CDR2 is YSYEKL. CDR3 amino acids: CASSQDRTGNGYTF. In DNA, the CDR3 is TGCGCCAGCAGCCAAGATAGGACGGGAAATGGCTACACCTTC.